This T cell receptor beta chain was found in a study of blood T cell repertoires in COVID-19. About the research overall: Acute and convalescent COVID-19 samples came from the United States, Italy and Spain. PBMCs, B-cell-depleted T cells, or T cells were the source of the cDNA or gDNA that made up the material.

The method was immunoSEQ multiplex PCR; TCRdb's version includes in-frame clones alone and lacks a portion of them. The sample carries 160,000 or so clones, roughly 88% recorded once. CDR1 and CDR2 (germline): SGHRS, YFSETQ. This CDR3 spans 12 amino acids. The trim removed 7 bases at V and 9 bases at J, leaving 5 bases unmatched. Sequencing used peripheral blood. The source is a man between 18 and 35 years old with acute or convalescent COVID-19. This rearrangement joins TRBV5-1 to TRBJ1-2; TRBD1 aligns across 11 bases. The CDR3 is CASSGQGESYTF. CDR3 bases: TGCGCCAGCTCGGGACAGGGGGAAAGCTACACCTTC.